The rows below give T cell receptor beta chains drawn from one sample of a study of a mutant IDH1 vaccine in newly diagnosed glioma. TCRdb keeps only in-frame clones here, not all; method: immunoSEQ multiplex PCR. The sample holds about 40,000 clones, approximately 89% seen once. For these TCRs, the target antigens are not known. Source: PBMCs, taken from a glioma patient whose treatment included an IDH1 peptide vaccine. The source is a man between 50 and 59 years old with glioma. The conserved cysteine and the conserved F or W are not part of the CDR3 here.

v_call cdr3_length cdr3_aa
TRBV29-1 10 SVEVAGGGYT
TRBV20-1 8 SARTGRET
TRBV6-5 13 ASSKGQGAGNEQF
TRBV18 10 ASSPSADTQY
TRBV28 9 ASSLRQPQH
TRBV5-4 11 ASSQYAHQPQH
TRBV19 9 ASSRTYDYT
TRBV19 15 ASSPSGTEGRTGELF
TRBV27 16 ASREKGQGANSNQPQH
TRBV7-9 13 ASSSHRGQTSPLH
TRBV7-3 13 ASSLTPGIGNTIY
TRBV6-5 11 ASMRNRGYGYT
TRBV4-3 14 ASSQDYASDYNEQF
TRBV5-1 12 ASRPGIGNTEAF
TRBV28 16 ASSLGDRVAIITDTQY
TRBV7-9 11 ASSLGLRTGYT
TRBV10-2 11 ASSEGGDDTQY
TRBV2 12 ASSEVTGNQPQH
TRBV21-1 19 ASSKGARTGGRGDGNQPQH
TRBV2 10 ASSGRGYEQF
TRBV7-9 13 ASNWGAGGLNEQF
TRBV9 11 ASSPWAGYEQY
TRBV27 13 ASSLSGQGSYEQY
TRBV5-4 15 ASSLYGGNTYNSPLH
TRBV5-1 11 ASSLVVIGELF
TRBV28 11 ASSVRATGFLH
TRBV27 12 ASSLQNLNTEAF
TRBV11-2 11 ASRSGLNEKLF
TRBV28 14 ASSRLRESSNQPQH
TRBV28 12 ASQGPYSNQPQH
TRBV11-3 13 ASSYRAATNEKLF
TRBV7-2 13 ASSGTAGPENGYT
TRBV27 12 ASSPGTSGRTPY
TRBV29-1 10 SVDLGNYGYT
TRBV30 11 AWSRGLNTEAF
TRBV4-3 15 ASSQGAGPLSNQPQH
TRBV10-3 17 AISENRGASGVGTDTQY
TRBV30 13 AWTARTGRNTEAF
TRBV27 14 ASSGRTGVGNTEAF
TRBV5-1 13 ASSSTGGSNEKLF
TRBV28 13 ASRPDTRIDYGYT
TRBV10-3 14 AISEPGQDAFGGYT
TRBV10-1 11 ASSKGGGETQY
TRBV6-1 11 ASSLVAQETQY
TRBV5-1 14 ASSLAMVLGEETQY
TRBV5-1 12 ASSFSREGETQY
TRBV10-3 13 ATGIGQTVSDTQY
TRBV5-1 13 ASSLIPGSQETQY
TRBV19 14 ASSIDQGGYTDTQY
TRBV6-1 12 ASSGAGGNYGYT